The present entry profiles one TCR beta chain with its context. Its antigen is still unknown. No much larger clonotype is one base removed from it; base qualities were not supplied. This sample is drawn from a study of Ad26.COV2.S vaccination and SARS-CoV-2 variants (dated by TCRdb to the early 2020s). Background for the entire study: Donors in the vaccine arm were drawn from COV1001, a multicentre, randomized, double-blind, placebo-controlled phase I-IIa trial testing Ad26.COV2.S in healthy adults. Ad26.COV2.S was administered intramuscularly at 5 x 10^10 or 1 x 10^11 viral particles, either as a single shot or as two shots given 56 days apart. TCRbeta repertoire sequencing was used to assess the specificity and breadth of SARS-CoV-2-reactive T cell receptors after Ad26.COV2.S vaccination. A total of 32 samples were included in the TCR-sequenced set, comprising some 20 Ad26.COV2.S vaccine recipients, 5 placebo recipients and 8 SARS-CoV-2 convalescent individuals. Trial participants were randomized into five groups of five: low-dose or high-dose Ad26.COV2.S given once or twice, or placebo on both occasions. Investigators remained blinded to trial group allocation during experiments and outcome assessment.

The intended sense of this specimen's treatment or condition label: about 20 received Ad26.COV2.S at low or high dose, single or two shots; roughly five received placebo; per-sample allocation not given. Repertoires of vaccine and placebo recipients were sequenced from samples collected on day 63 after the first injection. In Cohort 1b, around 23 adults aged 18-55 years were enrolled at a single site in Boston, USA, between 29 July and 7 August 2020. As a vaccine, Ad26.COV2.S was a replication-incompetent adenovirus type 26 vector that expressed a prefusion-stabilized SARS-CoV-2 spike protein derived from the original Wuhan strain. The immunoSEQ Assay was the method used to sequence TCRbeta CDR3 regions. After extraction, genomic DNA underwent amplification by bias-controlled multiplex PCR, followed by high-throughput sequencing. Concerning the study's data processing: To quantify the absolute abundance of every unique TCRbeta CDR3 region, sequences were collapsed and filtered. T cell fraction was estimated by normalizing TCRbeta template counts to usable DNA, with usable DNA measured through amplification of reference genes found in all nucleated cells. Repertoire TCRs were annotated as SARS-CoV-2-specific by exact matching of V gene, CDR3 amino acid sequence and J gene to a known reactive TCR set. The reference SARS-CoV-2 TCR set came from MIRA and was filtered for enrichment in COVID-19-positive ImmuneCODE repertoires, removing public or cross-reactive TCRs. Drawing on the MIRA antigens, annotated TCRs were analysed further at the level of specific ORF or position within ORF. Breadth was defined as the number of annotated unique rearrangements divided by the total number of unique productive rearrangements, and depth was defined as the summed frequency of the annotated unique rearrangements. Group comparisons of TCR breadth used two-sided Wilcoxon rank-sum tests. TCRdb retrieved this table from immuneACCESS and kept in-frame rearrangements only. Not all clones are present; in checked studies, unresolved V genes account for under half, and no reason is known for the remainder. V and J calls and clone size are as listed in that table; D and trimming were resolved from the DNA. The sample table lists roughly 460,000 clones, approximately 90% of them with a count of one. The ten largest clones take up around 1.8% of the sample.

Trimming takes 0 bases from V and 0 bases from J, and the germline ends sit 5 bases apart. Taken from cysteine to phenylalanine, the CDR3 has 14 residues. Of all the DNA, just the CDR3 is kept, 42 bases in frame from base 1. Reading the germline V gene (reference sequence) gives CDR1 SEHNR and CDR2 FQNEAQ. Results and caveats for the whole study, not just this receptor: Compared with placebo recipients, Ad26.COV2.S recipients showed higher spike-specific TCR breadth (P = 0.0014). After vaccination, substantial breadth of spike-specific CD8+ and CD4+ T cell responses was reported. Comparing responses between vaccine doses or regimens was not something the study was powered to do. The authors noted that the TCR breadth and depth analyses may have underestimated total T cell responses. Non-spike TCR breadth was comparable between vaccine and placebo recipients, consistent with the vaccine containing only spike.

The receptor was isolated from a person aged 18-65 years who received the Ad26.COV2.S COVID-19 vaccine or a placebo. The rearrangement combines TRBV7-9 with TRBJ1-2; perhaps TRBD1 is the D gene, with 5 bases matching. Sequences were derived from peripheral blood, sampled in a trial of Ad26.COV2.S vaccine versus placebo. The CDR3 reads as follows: CASSLAGANYGYTF. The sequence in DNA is TGTGCCAGCAGCTTAGCAGGGGCTAACTATGGCTACACCTTC.